The 14 T cell receptor beta chains below come from one sample, sequenced in a study of shared clonotypes between healthy human individuals. The protocol was immunoSEQ multiplex PCR, while the TCRdb copy is restricted to in-frame clones and leaves out a portion. The table shows some 2,000,000 clones, with around 95% occurring only once. The sequencing input was naive CD4+ T cells sorted from blood. Subset specified: CD45RA+ positively selected. These receptor sequences come from a man aged 18 to 30 in good health.

This chain links TRBV25-1 with TRBJ2-1; D is tentatively TRBD1 or TRBD2 (5 bases each). Trimming cost V 0 bases and J 6 bases, with 18 bases left between them. Germline V gives CDR1 MGHDK, CDR2 SYGVNS. This CDR3 has 17 amino acids. The CDR3 region has the DNA TGTGCCAGCAGTGAATATGGGGGTCTCCACAACGGCAATGAGCAGTTCTTC. This translates into CASSEYGGLHNGNEQFF.

V usage is TRBV18 and J usage is TRBJ2-7, with D possibly TRBD1 on 5 matching bases. The CDR3 sequence is 13 residues long. Germline CDR1 KGHSH, CDR2 LQKENI. Trimming took 2 bases from V and 4 from J, leaving 9 bases between them. The DNA for the CDR3 is TGTGCCAGCTCACCAGGGGCTAATTACGAGCAGTACTTC. Encoded protein: CASSPGANYEQYF.

Remarks on this clone: A clone one base away is much larger, so this may be a read error. The V call is TRBV30, the J call TRBJ1-1, with D unresolved. The CDR3 is made up of 11 amino acids. V gave up 3 bases and J gave up 6 bases, with 8 bases separating them. Germline V gene sequence: CDR1 GTSNPN, CDR2 SVGIG (reference sequence). CDR3 nucleotides: TGTGCCTGGAGGCCTTGGGCTGAAGCTTTCTTT. This codes for CAWRPWAEAFF. Looking up the rest from reference TRBV30 and TRBJ1-1 gives the full variable domain: SQTIHQWPATLVQPVGSPLSLECTVEGTSNPNLYWYRQAAGRGLQLLFYSVGIGQISSEVPQNLSASRPQDRQFILSSKKLLLSDSGFYLCAWRPWAEAFFGQGTRLTVV.

Worth noting for this clone: The same CDR3 arises from other DNA sequences in this sample as well. This rearrangement joins TRBV5-1 to TRBJ1-1; maybe TRBD1 (6 bases). The CDR3 spans 14 residues. V gave up 5 bases and J gave up 1 base, with 12 bases separating them. Looked up from germline, CDR1 is SGHRS and CDR2 is YFSETQ. The CDR3 spells CASRTGTPNTEAFF. Written as DNA, the CDR3 is TGCGCCAGCAGAACGGGGACACCGAACACTGAAGCTTTCTTT.

The chain joins TRBV6-6 to TRBJ2-3; no reliable D call. The CDR3 length is 13 residues. V was shortened by 5 bases and J by 0 bases, with 6 bases between the two germline ends. CDR1 and CDR2 from the germline V gene are MNHNY and SVGAGI (reference sequence). For the CDR3, the DNA is TGTGCCAGCAGTGCCGACAGCACAGATACGCAGTATTTT. Its protein product is CASSADSTDTQYF.

This clone was found once. The J gene is TRBJ1-5, the V gene TRBV28, with TRBD1 matching 7 bases. The germline gives CDR1 MDHEN, CDR2 SYDVKM. The CDR3 has 13 amino acids. J gave up 6 bases and V 4 bases, and 3 bases lay outside the gene matches. CDR3: CASSYRGIQPQHF. The CDR3 DNA reads as TGTGCCAGCAGTTACAGGGGTATTCAGCCCCAGCATTTT. Using reference TRBV28 and TRBJ1-5 for the parts outside the CDR3, the full variable domain is DVKVTQSSRYLVKRTGEKVFLECVQDMDHENMFWYRQDPGLGLRLIYFSYDVKMKEKGDIPEGYSVSREKKERFSLILESASTNQTSMYLCASSYRGIQPQHFGDGTRLSIL.

The chain has TRBV5-4 and TRBJ1-6, with 9 bases identical to TRBD1. Germline assignment: CDR1 SGHNT and CDR2 YYREEE (reference sequence). The CDR3 sequence is 16 residues long. V shed 6 bases, J shed 1 base, and the junction held 5 bases outside the gene matches. Written as DNA, the CDR3 is TGTGCCAGCACAGGGGACAGGGCGTCCTATAATTCACCCCTCCACTTT. Translation: CASTGDRASYNSPLHF. Looking up the rest from reference TRBV5-4 and TRBJ1-6 gives the full variable domain: ETGVTQSPTHLIKTRGQQVTLRCSSQSGHNTVSWYQQALGQGPQFIFQYYREEENGRGNFPPRFSGLQFPNYSSELNVNALELDDSALYLCASTGDRASYNSPLHFGNGTRLTVT.

The rearrangement joins TRBV7-2 to TRBJ2-3, with a possible D match to TRBD2 (6 bases). CDR1 is SGHTA, CDR2 FQGNSA, per germline. The V gene lost 1 base and the J gene lost 4 bases, with 12 bases spanning the gap. The CDR3 is made up of 15 amino acids. The CDR3 region has the DNA TGTGCCAGCAGCTTAGAGTCTAGCGTCCCAGATACGCAGTATTTT. The encoded protein is CASSLESSVPDTQYF.

This chain connects TRBV27 to TRBJ2-7, with unresolved D. CDR3 length: 14 amino acids. Germline CDR1 reads MNHEY; CDR2 reads SMNVEV (reference sequence). V lost 4 bases and J 4 bases, leaving 14 bases between the germline ends. The CDR3 sequence is CASSWPGPPYEQYF. The CDR3 region has the DNA TGTGCCAGCAGTTGGCCGGGCCCACCTTACGAGCAGTACTTC.

The V and J genes are TRBV7-9 and TRBJ2-7, with D maybe TRBD2 (6 bases). This CDR3 is 14 amino acids long. The ends were cut back, 5 bases at V and 6 bases at J, with 17 bases in the middle. Germline CDR1 is SEHNR and CDR2 is FQNEAQ (reference sequence). The CDR3 loop is CASSLGGGGREQYF. The CDR3 DNA sequence: TGTGCCAGCAGCCTCGGGGGAGGAGGCCGCGAGCAGTACTTC.

The gene calls are TRBV6-5 and TRBJ1-1, with D perhaps TRBD1 (6 bases). The CDR3 runs to 13 residues. CDR1 and CDR2 (germline): MNHEY, SVGAGI. V lost 5 bases to trimming and J lost 4 bases, with 11 bases between them. CDR3 protein: CASSETGATEAFF. CDR3 nucleotides: TGTGCCAGCAGTGAGACAGGCGCCACTGAAGCTTTCTTT.

This clone has only one observation. The chain has TRBV5-6 and TRBJ1-2; 12 bases map to TRBD1. The V gene's germline CDR1 is SGHDT and CDR2 YYEEEE. V lost 1 base, J lost 5 bases, and 9 bases stayed unmatched. The CDR3 is 17 residues long. CDR3: CASSLLLGQGAEYGYTF. The CDR3 bases are TGTGCCAGCAGCTTGCTCTTGGGACAGGGGGCAGAATATGGCTACACCTTC.

This chain links TRBV11-2 with TRBJ2-4; tentatively, D is TRBD1 (6 bases). Germline V CDR1 and CDR2: SGHAT, FQNNGV. The CDR3 loop spans 15 amino acids. V was cut by 6 bases and J by 6 bases, with 18 bases left in between. The CDR3 coding sequence is TGTGCCAGCAGTCTCACTCCGGGACACATAAACATTCAGTACTTC. Protein product: CASSLTPGHINIQYF.

The V gene is TRBV6-6, the J gene TRBJ1-2; D remains ambiguous. The CDR3 loop spans 12 amino acids. Germline CDR1 MNHNY, CDR2 SVGAGI (reference sequence). V was shortened by 2 bases and J by 11 bases, with 12 bases between the two germline ends. The CDR3 here is CASSYRKVRYTF. The CDR3 bases are TGTGCCAGCAGTTACCGGAAAGTACGGTACACCTTC.